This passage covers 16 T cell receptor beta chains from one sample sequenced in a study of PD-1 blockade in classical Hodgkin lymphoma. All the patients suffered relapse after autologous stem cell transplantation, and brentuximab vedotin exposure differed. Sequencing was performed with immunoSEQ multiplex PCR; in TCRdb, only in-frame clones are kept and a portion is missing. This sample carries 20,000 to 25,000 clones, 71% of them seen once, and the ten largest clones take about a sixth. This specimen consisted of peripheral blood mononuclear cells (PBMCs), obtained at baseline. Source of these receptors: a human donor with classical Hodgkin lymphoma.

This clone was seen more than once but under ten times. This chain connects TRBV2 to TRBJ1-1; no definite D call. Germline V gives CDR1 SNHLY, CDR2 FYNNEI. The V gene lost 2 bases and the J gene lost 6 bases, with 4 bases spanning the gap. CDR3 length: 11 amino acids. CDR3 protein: CASSEYAEAFF. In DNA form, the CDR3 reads TGTGCCAGCAGTGAATATGCTGAAGCTTTCTTT.

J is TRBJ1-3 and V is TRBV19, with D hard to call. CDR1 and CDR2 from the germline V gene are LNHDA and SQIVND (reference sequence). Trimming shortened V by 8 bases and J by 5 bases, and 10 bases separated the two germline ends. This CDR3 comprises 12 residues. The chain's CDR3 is CASQFSRNTIYF. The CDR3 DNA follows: TGTGCCAGTCAATTTTCTCGAAACACCATATATTTT.

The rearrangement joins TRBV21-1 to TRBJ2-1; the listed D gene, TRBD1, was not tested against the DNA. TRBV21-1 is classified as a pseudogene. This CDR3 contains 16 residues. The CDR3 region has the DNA TGTGCCAGCAGCAAAGAGTGGCCCCTGGCCTACAATGAGCAGTTCTTC. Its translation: CASSKEWPLAYNEQFF.

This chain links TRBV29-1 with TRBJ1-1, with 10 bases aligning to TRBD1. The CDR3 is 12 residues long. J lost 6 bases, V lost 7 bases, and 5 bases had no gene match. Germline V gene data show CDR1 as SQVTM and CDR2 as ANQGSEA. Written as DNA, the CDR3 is TGCAGCGGTCGACAGGGGGCCGCTGAAGCTTTCTTT. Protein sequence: CSGRQGAAEAFF.

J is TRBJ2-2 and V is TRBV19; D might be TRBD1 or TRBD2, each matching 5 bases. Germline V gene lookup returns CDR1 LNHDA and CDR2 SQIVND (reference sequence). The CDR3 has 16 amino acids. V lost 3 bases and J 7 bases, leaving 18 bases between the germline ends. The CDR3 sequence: CASSIRGTGFYGELFF. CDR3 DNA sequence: TGTGCCAGTAGTATCCGGGGCACTGGGTTCTACGGGGAGCTGTTTTTT. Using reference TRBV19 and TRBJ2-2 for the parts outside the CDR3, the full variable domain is DGGITQSPKYLFRKEGQNVTLSCEQNLNHDAMYWYRQDPGQGLRLIYYSQIVNDFQKGDIAEGYSVSREKKESFPLTVTSAQKNPTAFYLCASSIRGTGFYGELFFGEGSRLTVL.

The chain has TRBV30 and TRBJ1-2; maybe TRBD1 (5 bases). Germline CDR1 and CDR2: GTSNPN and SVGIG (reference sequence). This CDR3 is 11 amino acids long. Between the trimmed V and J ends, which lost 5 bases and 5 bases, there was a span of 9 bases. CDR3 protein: CAWGTVYGYTF. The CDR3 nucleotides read TGTGCCTGGGGGACGGTTTATGGCTACACCTTC.

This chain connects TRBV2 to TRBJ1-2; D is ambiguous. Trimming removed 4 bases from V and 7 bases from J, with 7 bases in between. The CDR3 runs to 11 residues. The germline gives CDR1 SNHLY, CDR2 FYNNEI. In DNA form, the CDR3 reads TGTGCCAGCAGTGTTTGGGTTGGCTACACCTTC. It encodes CASSVWVGYTF.

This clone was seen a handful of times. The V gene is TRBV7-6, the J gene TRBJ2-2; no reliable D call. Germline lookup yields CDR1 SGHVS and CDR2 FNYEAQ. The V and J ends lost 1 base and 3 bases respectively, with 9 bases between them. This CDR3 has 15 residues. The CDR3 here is CASSLVGSYTGELFF. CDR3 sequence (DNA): TGTGCCAGCAGCTTAGTCGGCTCGTACACCGGGGAGCTGTTTTTT.

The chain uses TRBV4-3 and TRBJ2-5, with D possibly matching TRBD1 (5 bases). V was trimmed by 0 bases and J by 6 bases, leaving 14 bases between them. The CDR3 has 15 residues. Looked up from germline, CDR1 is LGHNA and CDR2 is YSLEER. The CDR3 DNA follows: TGCGCCAGCAGCCAAGATAGGGGCGCTGGGAAGACCCAGTACTTC. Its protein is CASSQDRGAGKTQYF.

This CDR3 is CASSPRGVLVTYGYTF. The CDR3 nucleotides read TGTGCCAGCAGCCCCAGGGGGGTTTTGGTTACTTATGGCTACACCTTC. The gene calls are TRBV5-8 and TRBJ1-2; 7 positions match TRBD1. Looked up from germline, CDR1 is SGHTS and CDR2 is YDEGEE. The CDR3 extends over 16 amino acids. Unmatched junction bases numbered 14, after V lost 4 bases and J lost 5 bases. The complete variable domain, with remaining parts taken from reference TRBV5-8 and TRBJ1-2, reads EAGVTQSPTHLIKTRGQQATLRCSPISGHTSVYWYQQALGLGLQFLLWYDEGEERNRGNFPPRFSGRQFPNYSSELNVNALELEDSALYLCASSPRGVLVTYGYTFGSGTRLTVV.

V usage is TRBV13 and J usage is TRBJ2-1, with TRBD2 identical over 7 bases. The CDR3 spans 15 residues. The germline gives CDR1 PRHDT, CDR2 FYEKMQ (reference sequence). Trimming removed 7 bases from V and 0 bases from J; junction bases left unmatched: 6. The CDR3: CASTRAGDSYNEQFF. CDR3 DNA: TGTGCCAGCACCCGCGCGGGGGACTCCTACAATGAGCAGTTCTTC.

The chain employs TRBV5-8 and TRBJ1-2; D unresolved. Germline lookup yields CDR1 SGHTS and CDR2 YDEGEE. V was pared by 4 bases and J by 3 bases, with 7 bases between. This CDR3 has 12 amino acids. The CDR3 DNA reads TGTGCCAGCAGCGGGCAATACTATGGCTACACCTTC. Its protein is CASSGQYYGYTF. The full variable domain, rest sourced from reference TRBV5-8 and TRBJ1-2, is EAGVTQSPTHLIKTRGQQATLRCSPISGHTSVYWYQQALGLGLQFLLWYDEGEERNRGNFPPRFSGRQFPNYSSELNVNALELEDSALYLCASSGQYYGYTFGSGTRLTVV.

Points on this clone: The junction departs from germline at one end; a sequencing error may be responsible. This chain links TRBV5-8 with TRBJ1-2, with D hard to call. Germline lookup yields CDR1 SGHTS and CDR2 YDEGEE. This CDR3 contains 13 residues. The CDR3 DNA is TGCGCCAGCAGCCAAGCGCACCCCAAGGACTACACCTTC. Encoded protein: CASSQAHPKDYTF.

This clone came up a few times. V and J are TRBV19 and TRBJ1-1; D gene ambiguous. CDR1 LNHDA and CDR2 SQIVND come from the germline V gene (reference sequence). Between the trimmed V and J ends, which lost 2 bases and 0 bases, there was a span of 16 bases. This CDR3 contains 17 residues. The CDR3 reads CASSIRWVPKLNTEAFF. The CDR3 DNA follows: TGTGCCAGTAGTATACGATGGGTCCCCAAACTGAACACTGAAGCTTTCTTT.

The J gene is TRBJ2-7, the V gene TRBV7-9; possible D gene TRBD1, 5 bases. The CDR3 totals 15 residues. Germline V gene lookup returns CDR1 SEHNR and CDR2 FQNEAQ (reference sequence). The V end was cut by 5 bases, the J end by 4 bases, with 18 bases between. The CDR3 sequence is CASSGRQNFRYEQYV. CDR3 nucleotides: TGTGCCAGCAGCGGAAGACAGAATTTTCGATACGAGCAGTACGTC.

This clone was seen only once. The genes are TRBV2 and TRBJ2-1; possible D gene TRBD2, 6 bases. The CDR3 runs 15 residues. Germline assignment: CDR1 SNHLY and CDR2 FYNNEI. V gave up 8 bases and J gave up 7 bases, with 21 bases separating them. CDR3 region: CASRSIGRGWNEQFF. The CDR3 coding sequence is TGTGCCAGCCGATCTATCGGGAGAGGATGGAATGAGCAGTTCTTC. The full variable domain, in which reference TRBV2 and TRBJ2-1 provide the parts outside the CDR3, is EPEVTQTPSHQVTQMGQEVILRCVPISNHLYFYWYRQILGQKVEFLVSFYNNEISEKSEIFDDQFSVERPDGSNFTLKIRSTKLEDSAMYFCASRSIGRGWNEQFFGPGTRLTVL.